The sample holds a few counts of the clone carrying this T cell receptor (beta chain). The sample comes from a study of blood T cell repertoires in COVID-19. Study context: In each case, the material was cDNA or gDNA derived from T cells, B-cell-depleted T cells, or PBMCs.

This CDR3 spans 14 amino acids. V lost 7 bases, J lost 11 bases, and 23 bases lay in between. CDR1 and CDR2 from the germline V gene are MDHEN and SYDVKM. The repertoire was sequenced with immunoSEQ multiplex PCR; TCRdb's copy has only in-frame clones and lacks some. The data hold roughly 290,000 clones, with roughly 88% observed a single time. The receptor was isolated from a woman in her thirties who had recovered from COVID-19. The chain recombines TRBV28 with TRBJ1-1, with D uncertain. What was sequenced was PBMCs or T cells enriched from blood (not recorded which). DNA for the CDR3: TGTGCCAGCAAACGAGGGTCCAAGTTAGGAAAGGCTTTCTTT. Its translation is CASKRGSKLGKAFF.